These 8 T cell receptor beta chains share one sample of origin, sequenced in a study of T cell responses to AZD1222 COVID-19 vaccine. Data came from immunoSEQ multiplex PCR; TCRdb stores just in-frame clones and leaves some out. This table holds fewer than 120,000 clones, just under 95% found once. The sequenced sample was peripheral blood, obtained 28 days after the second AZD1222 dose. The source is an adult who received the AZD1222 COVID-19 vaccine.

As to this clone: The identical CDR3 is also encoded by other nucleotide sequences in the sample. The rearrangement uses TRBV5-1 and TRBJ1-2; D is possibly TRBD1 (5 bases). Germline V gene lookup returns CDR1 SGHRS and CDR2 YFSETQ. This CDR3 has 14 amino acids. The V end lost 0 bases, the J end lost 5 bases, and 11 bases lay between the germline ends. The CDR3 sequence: CASSLGGRAYGYTF. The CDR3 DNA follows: TGCGCCAGCAGCTTGGGGGGACGAGCTTATGGCTACACCTTC. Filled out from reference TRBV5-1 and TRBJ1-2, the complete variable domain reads KAGVTQTPRYLIKTRGQQVTLSCSPISGHRSVSWYQQTPGQGLQFLFEYFSETQRNKGNFPGRFSGRQFSNSRSEMNVSTLELGDSALYLCASSLGGRAYGYTFGSGTRLTVV.

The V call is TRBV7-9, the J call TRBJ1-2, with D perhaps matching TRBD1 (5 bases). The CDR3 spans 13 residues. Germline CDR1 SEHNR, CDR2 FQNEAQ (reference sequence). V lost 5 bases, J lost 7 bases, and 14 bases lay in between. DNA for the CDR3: TGTGCCAGCAGCCTTGGGCAGGGAGGTGGCTACACCTTC. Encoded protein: CASSLGQGGGYTF.

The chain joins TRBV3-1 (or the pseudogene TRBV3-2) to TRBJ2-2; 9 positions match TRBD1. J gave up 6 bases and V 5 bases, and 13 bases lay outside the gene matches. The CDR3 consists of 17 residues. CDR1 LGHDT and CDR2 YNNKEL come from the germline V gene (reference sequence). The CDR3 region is CASSEIPGQGGPGELFF. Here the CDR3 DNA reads TGTGCCAGCAGCGAGATACCGGGACAGGGTGGACCCGGGGAGCTGTTTTTT.

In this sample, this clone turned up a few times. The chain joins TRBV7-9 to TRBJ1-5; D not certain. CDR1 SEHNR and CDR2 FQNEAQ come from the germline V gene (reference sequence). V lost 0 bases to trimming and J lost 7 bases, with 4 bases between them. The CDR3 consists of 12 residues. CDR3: CASSLAAQPQHF. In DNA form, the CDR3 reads TGTGCCAGCAGCTTAGCGGCACAGCCCCAGCATTTT.

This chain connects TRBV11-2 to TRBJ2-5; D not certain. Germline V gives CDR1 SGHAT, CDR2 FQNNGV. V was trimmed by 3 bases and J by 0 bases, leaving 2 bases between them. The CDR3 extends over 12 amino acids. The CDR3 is CASSLDQETQYF. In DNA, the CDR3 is TGTGCCAGCAGCTTGGACCAAGAGACCCAGTACTTC.

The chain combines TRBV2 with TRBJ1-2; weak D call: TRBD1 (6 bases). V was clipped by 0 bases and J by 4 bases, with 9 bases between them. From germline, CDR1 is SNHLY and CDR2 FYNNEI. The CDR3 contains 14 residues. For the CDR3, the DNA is TGTGCCAGCAGTGAAGCGGCACAGGGCTATGGCTACACCTTC. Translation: CASSEAAQGYGYTF.

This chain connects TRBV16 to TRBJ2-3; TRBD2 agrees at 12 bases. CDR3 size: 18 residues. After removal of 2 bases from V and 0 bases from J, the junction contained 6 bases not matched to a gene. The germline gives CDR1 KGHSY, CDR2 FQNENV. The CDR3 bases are TGTGCCAGCAGCCAAGGGTGGACTAGCGGGACTAGCACAGATACGCAGTATTTT. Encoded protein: CASSQGWTSGTSTDTQYF.

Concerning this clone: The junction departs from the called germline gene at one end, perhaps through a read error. The CDR3 nucleotides are TGTGCTAGCAGCCGGGACAGACAAACAACTAATGAAAAACTGTTTTTT. Its protein product is CASSRDRQTTNEKLFF. The rearrangement joins TRBV7-7 to TRBJ1-4, with 7 nucleotides matching TRBD1. Germline values: CDR1 SSHAT, CDR2 FNYEAQ (reference sequence). This CDR3 comprises 16 residues.